The 14 T cell receptor beta chains below come from one sample, sequenced in a study of cytomegalovirus exposure and HLA in healthy donors. Generated by immunoSEQ multiplex PCR, the TCRdb table keeps only in-frame clones and is missing some. The data show nearly 80,000 clones, approximately 93% seen once. The specimen was PBMCs. Receptors were obtained from a woman aged 25 to 39 in good health and CMV-seronegative.

The chain recombines TRBV27 with TRBJ2-1; 10 bases align to TRBD2. Germline trimming cut 6 bases from V and 8 bases from J; bases unmatched to any gene: 10. From germline, CDR1 is MNHEY and CDR2 SMNVEV (reference sequence). The CDR3 covers 15 residues. CDR3 residues: CASSQSGGALYEQFF. The CDR3 DNA sequence: TGTGCCAGCAGCCAGAGCGGGGGGGCTTTATATGAGCAGTTCTTC.

This clone turned up a few times. The chain joins TRBV5-4 to TRBJ1-3; maybe TRBD1 (6 bases). Germline CDR1 SGHNT, CDR2 YYREEE (reference sequence). CDR3 length: 11 residues. CDR3 region: CAVQGRDTIYF. CDR3 nucleotide sequence: TGTGCTGTACAGGGTAGAGACACCATATATTTT.

The CDR3: CASSLGLAGGEQETQYF. The DNA for the CDR3 is TGTGCCAGCAGCTTAGGACTAGCGGGAGGGGAACAAGAGACCCAGTACTTC. V and J are TRBV11-1 and TRBJ2-5, with 14 positions matching TRBD2. V lost 1 base and J lost 2; bases outside the gene matches: 3. The CDR3 length is 17 residues. In germline, CDR1 is SGHAT, CDR2 FQDESV (reference sequence).

The chain recombines TRBV28 with TRBJ2-7; TRBD1 might be the D (6 bases). Germline V gene sequence: CDR1 MDHEN, CDR2 SYDVKM. V dropped 6 bases and J dropped 3 bases, with 18 bases sitting between them. This CDR3 comprises 15 residues. The CDR3 sequence: CASRGFDRSLYEQYF. CDR3 sequence (DNA): TGTGCCAGCAGGGGCTTCGACAGGAGCCTCTACGAGCAGTACTTC.

Notes on this clone: The germline gene is not matched at one end of the junction; a read error may be the cause. V is TRBV18 and J is TRBJ2-2; 8 bases are shared with TRBD1. The germline gives CDR1 KGHSH, CDR2 LQKENI. The CDR3 has 14 residues. CDR3 in amino acids: CASSRTGNAGELFF. The CDR3 DNA sequence: TGTGCCAGCTCGCGGACAGGGAACGCCGGGGAGCTGTTTTTT.

V and J are TRBV25-1 and TRBJ2-7; 7 bases line up with TRBD1. The CDR3 length is 15 residues. Trimming cost V 3 bases and J 3 bases; bases outside gene matches: 8. The germline CDR1 and CDR2 sequences are MGHDK and SYGVNS. The CDR3 DNA is TGTGCCAGCAGTGACCCCCGGGACAGCCTCTACGAGCAGTACTTC. Residues: CASSDPRDSLYEQYF.

This chain connects TRBV6-6 to TRBJ1-1; TRBD1 aligns across 8 bases. Germline V gene sequence: CDR1 MNHNY, CDR2 SVGAGI (reference sequence). This CDR3 spans 11 amino acids. Germline trimming cut 10 bases from V and 6 bases from J; bases unmatched to any gene: 4. The CDR3 sequence is CAIDRGSEAFF. The CDR3, as DNA: TGTGCCATCGACAGGGGCTCTGAAGCTTTCTTT.

This clone was recorded only once. The chain joins TRBV4-2 to TRBJ2-1; 9 bases line up with TRBD2. The CDR3 has 16 amino acids. After removal of 0 bases from V and 6 bases from J, the junction contained 6 bases not matched to a gene. CDR1 LGHNA and CDR2 YNFKEQ come from the germline V gene. The CDR3, as DNA: TGTGCCAGCAGCCAAGAGGTTAGCGGGGGTTTCAATGAGCAGTTCTTC. Translating gives CASSQEVSGGFNEQFF.

The chain employs TRBV7-2 and TRBJ1-2, with 8 bases identical to TRBD1. This CDR3 region has 16 residues. CDR1 SGHTA and CDR2 FQGNSA come from the germline V gene. V was clipped by 0 bases and J by 2 bases; unmatched bases: 5. CDR3 sequence: CASSLATGQANYGYTF. The CDR3 nucleotides are TGTGCCAGCAGCTTAGCTACGGGACAGGCCAACTATGGCTACACCTTC.

The V gene is TRBV6-1, the J gene TRBJ2-2, with a weak D call TRBD1 (6 bases). The CDR3 length is 14 residues. Germline V CDR1 and CDR2: MNHNS, SASEGT. V was clipped by 1 base and J by 8 bases, with 11 bases between them. CDR3 nucleotides: TGTGCCAGCAGTGAAGAGACAGGTACAGGGGAGCTGTTTTTT. It encodes CASSEETGTGELFF.

The chain has TRBV7-2 and TRBJ1-2; maybe TRBD1 (6 bases). Deletions cut 5 bases from V and 7 bases from J, with 17 bases between. Germline V gene data show CDR1 as SGHTA and CDR2 as FQGNSA. This CDR3 spans 14 amino acids. CDR3 region: CASSPAGAPSGYTF. CDR3 DNA: TGTGCCAGCAGCCCCGCGGGGGCCCCTAGTGGCTACACCTTC.

The chain employs TRBV18 and TRBJ2-7, with 12 bases fitting TRBD2. This CDR3 comprises 16 residues. Germline CDR1 and CDR2: KGHSH and LQKENI. J lost 9 bases, V lost 2 bases, and 11 bases had no gene match. CDR3 sequence reads: CASSPASLAGGPVQYF. CDR3 nucleotides: TGTGCCAGCTCACCAGCGTCGCTAGCGGGGGGGCCGGTGCAGTACTTC.

This clone was seen once. This chain joins TRBV6-6 and TRBJ1-1; D remains ambiguous. Trimming left V 4 bases short and J 0 bases short, with 9 bases between. The CDR3 has 14 amino acids. Per the germline V gene, CDR1 is MNHNY and CDR2 is SVGAGI (reference sequence). The chain's CDR3 is CASSWAEMNTEAFF. The CDR3 coding sequence is TGTGCCAGCAGTTGGGCAGAGATGAACACTGAAGCTTTCTTT.

This clone came up once. This rearrangement joins TRBV2 to TRBJ1-1; 7 bases agree with TRBD1. After removal of 0 bases from V and 5 bases from J, the junction contained 15 bases not matched to a gene. The V gene's germline CDR1 is SNHLY and CDR2 FYNNEI. The CDR3 has 18 residues. The DNA of the CDR3 is TGTGCCAGCAGTGAAGCTGTAACACCTTCCCAGGGGGTAACTGAAGCTTTCTTT. It yields the protein CASSEAVTPSQGVTEAFF.